One sample yielded the 11 T cell receptor beta chains listed below, sequenced in a study of T-cell reconstitution after alpha-beta-depleted transplantation in children. The TCRbeta library was prepared with unique molecular identifiers. TCRdb re-called the PCR reads through MiXCR, storing one row per CDR3 protein. The sample records approximately 250,000 distinct CDR3 sequences, roughly 25% being singletons. Sequencing used PBMCs, obtained before TCRalphabeta/CD19-depleted stem cell transplant. The receptors come from a girl aged 2 to 10 with Fanconi anemia, due to receive a stem cell transplant.

V usage is TRBV6-1 and J usage is TRBJ2-7, with D possibly matching TRBD1 (6 bases). Germline-derived CDR1 and CDR2 are MNHNS and SASEGT. Trimming cost V 6 bases and J 0 bases, with 12 bases left between them. The CDR3 length is 14 residues. CDR3 DNA sequence: TGTGCCAGCAGAAGACAGGCGTTCTCCTACGAGCAGTACTTC. Its translation is CASRRQAFSYEQYF.

This clonotype was picked up a small number of times. The rearrangement links TRBV29-1 to TRBJ2-1; 8 bases agree with TRBD2. V shed 3 bases, J shed 6 bases, and the junction held 13 bases outside the gene matches. Germline V gene sequence: CDR1 SQVTM, CDR2 ANQGSEA. This CDR3 has 16 amino acids. The CDR3, as DNA: TGCAGCGTTGACCCCTCTCCGGGAGGGCCGATCAATGAGCAGTTCTTC. It codes for CSVDPSPGGPINEQFF.

This rearrangement joins TRBV29-1 to TRBJ2-1; 7 bases fit TRBD1. V was clipped by 8 bases and J by 0 bases; unmatched bases: 4. From germline, CDR1 is SQVTM and CDR2 ANQGSEA. The CDR3 is 13 residues long. The CDR3 DNA reads as TGCAGCAACCGGGACAGCTCCTACAATGAGCAGTTCTTC. Its translation: CSNRDSSYNEQFF.

This clonotype showed up many times. The V call is TRBV29-1, the J call TRBJ2-1, with 9 bases identical to TRBD1. Per the germline V gene, CDR1 is SQVTM and CDR2 is ANQGSEA. Unmatched junction bases numbered 4, after V lost 4 bases and J lost 0 bases. The CDR3 extends over 15 amino acids. The CDR3 sequence: CSVVGTGSSYNEQFF. CDR3 nucleotide sequence: TGCAGCGTTGTAGGGACAGGGAGCTCCTACAATGAGCAGTTCTTC.

This clonotype was recorded many times. The chain is built from TRBV20-1 and TRBJ2-1; 7 bases match TRBD2. This CDR3 region has 12 residues. After removal of 4 bases from V and 6 bases from J, the junction contained 3 bases not matched to a gene. Germline loops: CDR1 DFQATT, CDR2 SNEGSKA (reference sequence). CDR3 protein: CSATGLFNEQFF. The CDR3 DNA reads as TGCAGTGCTACGGGACTATTCAATGAGCAGTTCTTC.

The gene calls are TRBV20-1 and TRBJ2-1; 9 nucleotides agree with TRBD2. Germline V gene lookup returns CDR1 DFQATT and CDR2 SNEGSKA (reference sequence). This CDR3 region has 16 residues. Trimming removed 2 bases from V and 4 bases from J; junction bases left unmatched: 9. Here the CDR3 DNA reads TGCAGTGCTAGAAGTAGCGGGAGAGACCAGTACAATGAGCAGTTCTTC. Encoded protein: CSARSSGRDQYNEQFF.

This chain uses TRBV12-3 or TRBV12-4 with TRBJ2-3, with D possibly matching TRBD2 (6 bases). The V gene lost 3 bases and the J gene lost 4 bases, with 11 bases spanning the gap. The CDR3 extends over 14 amino acids. The CDR3 sequence: CASSLYSGSDTQYF. For the CDR3, the DNA is TGTGCCAGCAGTTTGTATAGCGGTTCAGATACGCAGTATTTT.

This clonotype was seen a handful of times. The genes are TRBV5-4 and TRBJ2-2; D possibly uses TRBD1 or TRBD2 (5 bases each). Germline V lookup: CDR1 SGHNT, CDR2 YYREEE (reference sequence). V was clipped by 5 bases and J by 6 bases, with 20 bases between them. CDR3 length: 16 residues. The CDR3 protein is CASRRDHRKGPGELFF. The CDR3 nucleotides read TGTGCCAGCAGGAGGGACCACAGGAAAGGCCCCGGGGAGCTGTTTTTT.

This clonotype was seen only a few times. The chain uses TRBV24-1 and TRBJ2-1, with TRBD1 matching over 9 bases. The V gene's germline CDR1 is KGHDR and CDR2 SFDVKD. The CDR3 totals 13 residues. V trimming: 7 bases; J trimming: 4 bases; junction bases outside the gene matches: 1. The CDR3 DNA reads as TGTGCCACCAGACAGGGGGCGTACAATGAGCAGTTCTTC. Translated: CATRQGAYNEQFF.

The chain is built from TRBV6-5 and TRBJ2-5; 7 positions match TRBD2. The V gene's germline CDR1 is MNHEY and CDR2 SVGAGI. This CDR3 spans 14 amino acids. Losses at the gene ends were 3 bases for V and 4 bases for J; bases not matched to a gene: 5. The CDR3 reads CASSYGGGGETQYF. Here the CDR3 DNA reads TGTGCCAGCAGTTATGGGGGGGGTGGAGAGACCCAGTACTTC.

The table lists this clonotype with a few counts. The rearrangement joins TRBV6-5 to TRBJ2-1, with 8 bases matching TRBD2. CDR1 and CDR2 from the germline V gene are MNHEY and SVGAGI. CDR3 length: 18 residues. Trimming took 3 bases from V and 8 from J; bases not matched to a gene: 18. The CDR3 bases are TGTGCCAGCAGTTATACCCCCCGGACTAGCTTTCTCGTCCATGAGCAGTTCTTC. It is translated as CASSYTPRTSFLVHEQFF.